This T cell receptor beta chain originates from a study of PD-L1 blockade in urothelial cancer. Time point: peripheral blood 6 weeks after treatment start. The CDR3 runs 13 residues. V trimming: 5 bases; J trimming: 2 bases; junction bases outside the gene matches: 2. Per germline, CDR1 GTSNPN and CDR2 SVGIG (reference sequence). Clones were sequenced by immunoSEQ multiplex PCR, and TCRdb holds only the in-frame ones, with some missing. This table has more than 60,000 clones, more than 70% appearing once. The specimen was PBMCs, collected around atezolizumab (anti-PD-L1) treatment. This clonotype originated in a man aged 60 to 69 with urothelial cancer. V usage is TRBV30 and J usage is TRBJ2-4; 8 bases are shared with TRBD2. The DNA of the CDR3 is TGTGCCTGGGAGCGGGGGCCCAAAAACATTCAGTACTTC. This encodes CAWERGPKNIQYF.